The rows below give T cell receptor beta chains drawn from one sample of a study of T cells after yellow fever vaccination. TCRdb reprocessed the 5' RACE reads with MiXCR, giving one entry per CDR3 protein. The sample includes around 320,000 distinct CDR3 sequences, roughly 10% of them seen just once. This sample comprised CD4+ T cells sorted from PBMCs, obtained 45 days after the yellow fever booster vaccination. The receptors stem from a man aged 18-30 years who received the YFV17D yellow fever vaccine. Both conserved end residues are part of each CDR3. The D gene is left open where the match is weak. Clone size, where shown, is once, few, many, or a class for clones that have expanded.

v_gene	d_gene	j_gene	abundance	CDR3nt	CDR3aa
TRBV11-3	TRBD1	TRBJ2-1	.	TGTGCCAGCAGCTTTGGACAGGGGTCGCAGTTCTTC	CASSFGQGSQFF
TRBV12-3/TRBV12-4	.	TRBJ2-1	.	TGTGCCAGCAGTTTAAGGGGACTTTACAATGAGCAGTTCTTC	CASSLRGLYNEQFF
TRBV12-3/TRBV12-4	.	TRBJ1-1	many	TGTGCCAGCAGTTTATGGAACACTGAAGCTTTCTTT	CASSLWNTEAFF
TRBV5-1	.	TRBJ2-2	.	TGCGCCAGCAGCTTGGGTTTTTCAGTCACCGGGGAGCTGTTTTTT	CASSLGFSVTGELFF
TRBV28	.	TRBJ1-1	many	TGTGCCAGCACCCCGGGAGGGGCTTTCACTGAAGCTTTCTTT	CASTPGGAFTEAFF
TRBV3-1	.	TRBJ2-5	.	TGTGCCAGCAGCCGCCTGGGTGGCTTCCAAGAGACCCAGTACTTC	CASSRLGGFQETQYF
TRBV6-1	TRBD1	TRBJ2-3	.	TGTGCCAGCAGGGCCACCGGGACAGGGGCCACAGATACGCAGTATTTT	CASRATGTGATDTQYF
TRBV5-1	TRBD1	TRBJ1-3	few	TGCGCCAGCAGCTTGCAGGGGGCGGCGGACACCATATATTTT	CASSLQGAADTIYF
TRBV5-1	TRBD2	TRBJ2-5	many	TGCGCCAGCAGCATGACTAGCGGGGGGCGAGGATGGCAGACCCAGTACTTC	CASSMTSGGRGWQTQYF
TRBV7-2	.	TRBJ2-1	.	TGTGCCAGCAGCTACAGCCGGGACTCGGTCCAGTTCTTC	CASSYSRDSVQFF
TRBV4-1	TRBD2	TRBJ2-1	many	TGCGCCAGCAGTCTAGCGGGGACCTCCTACAATGAGCAGTTCTTC	CASSLAGTSYNEQFF
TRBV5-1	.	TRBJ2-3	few	TGCGCCAGCAGCTTGGGAGGCCTAATCACAGATACGCAGTATTTT	CASSLGGLITDTQYF
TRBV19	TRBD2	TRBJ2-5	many	TGTGCCAGTAGTAGGCTAGCGGGGGGGCCAGAGACCCAGTACTTC	CASSRLAGGPETQYF
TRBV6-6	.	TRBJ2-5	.	TGTGCCAGCAGCTCCTTAGCCCTTGAGTACTTC	CASSSLALEYF
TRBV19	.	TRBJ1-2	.	TGTGCCAGTAGAGCGCCGGGGCAGCTTTGGGGCTACACCTTC	CASRAPGQLWGYTF
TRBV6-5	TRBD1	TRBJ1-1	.	TGTGCCAGCAGTTACTCGACGAGGGGCAGGGGGGGTACTGAAGCTTTCTTT	CASSYSTRGRGGTEAFF
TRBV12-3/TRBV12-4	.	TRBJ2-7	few	TGTGCCAGCAGCACCGGGACGAGCTACGAGCAGTACTTC	CASSTGTSYEQYF
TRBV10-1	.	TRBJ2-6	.	TGCGCCAGCAGTGAGGGTAGAGCTGGGGCCAACGTCCTGACTTTC	CASSEGRAGANVLTF
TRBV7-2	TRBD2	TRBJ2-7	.	TGTGCCAGCAGCTCCCCGGGGAGGGGAGACGAGCAGTACTTC	CASSSPGRGDEQYF
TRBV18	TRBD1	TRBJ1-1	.	TGTGCCAGCTCACCCGGACAGGGGACGATTGAAGCTTTCTTT	CASSPGQGTIEAFF
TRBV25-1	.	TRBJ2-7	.	TGTGCCAGCAGTGATCCCCCCTACGAGCAGTACTTC	CASSDPPYEQYF
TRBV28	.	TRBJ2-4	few	TGTGCCAGCAGTTTGCGGGGAAACATTCAGTACTTC	CASSLRGNIQYF
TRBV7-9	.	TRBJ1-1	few	TGTGCCAGCAGCACGATGAACAGGGTATGGGAAGCTTTCTTT	CASSTMNRVWEAFF